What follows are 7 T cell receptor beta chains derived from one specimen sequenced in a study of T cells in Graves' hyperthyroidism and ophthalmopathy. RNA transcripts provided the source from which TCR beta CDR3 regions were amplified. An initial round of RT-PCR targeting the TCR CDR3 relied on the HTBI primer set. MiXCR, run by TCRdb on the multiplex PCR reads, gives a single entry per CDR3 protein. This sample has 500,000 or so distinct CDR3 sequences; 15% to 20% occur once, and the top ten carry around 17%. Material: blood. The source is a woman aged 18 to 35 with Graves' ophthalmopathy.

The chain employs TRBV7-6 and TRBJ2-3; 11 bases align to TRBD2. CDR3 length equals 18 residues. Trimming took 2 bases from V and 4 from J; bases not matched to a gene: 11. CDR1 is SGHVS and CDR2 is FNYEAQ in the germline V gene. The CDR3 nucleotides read TGTGCCAGCAGCTTACCCCCCGCGGGACTAGCGGCCCCAGATACGCAGTATTTT. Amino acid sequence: CASSLPPAGLAAPDTQYF.

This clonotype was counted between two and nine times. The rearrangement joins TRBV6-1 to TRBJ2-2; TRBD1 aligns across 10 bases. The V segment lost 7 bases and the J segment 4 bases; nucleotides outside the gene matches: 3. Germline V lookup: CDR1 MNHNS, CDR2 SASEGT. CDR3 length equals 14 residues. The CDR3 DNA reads TGTGCCAGCATAAGGGACAGGGGCACCGGGGAGCTGTTTTTT. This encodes CASIRDRGTGELFF.

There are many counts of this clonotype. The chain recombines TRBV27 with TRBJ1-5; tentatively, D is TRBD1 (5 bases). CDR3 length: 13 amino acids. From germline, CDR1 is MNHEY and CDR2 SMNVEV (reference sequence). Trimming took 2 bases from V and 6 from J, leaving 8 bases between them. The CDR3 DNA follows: TGTGCCAGCAGTTTAAGAGGGGTTCAGCCCCAGCATTTT. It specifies CASSLRGVQPQHF.

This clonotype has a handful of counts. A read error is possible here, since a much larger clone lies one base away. The CDR3, as DNA: TGTGCCAGCAGCAGGACAGGGGGAAATGGCTACACCTTC. This gives the protein CASSRTGGNGYTF. This sequence joins TRBV5-5 and TRBJ1-2; 10 bases are a match to TRBD1. The trim removed 4 bases at V and 6 bases at J, leaving 3 bases unmatched. The germline gives CDR1 SGHKS, CDR2 YYEKEE (reference sequence). The CDR3 loop spans 13 amino acids.

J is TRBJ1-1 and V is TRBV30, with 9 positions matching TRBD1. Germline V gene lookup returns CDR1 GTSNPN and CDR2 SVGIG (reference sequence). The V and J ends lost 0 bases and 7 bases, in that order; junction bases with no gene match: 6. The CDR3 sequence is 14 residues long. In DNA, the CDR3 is TGTGCCTGGAGTGTGGGGGACAGGGTTTTTGAAGCTTTCTTT. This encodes CAWSVGDRVFEAFF.

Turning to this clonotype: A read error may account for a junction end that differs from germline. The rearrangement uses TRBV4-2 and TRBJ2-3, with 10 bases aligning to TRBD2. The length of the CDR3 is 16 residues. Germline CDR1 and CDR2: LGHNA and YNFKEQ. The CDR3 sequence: CASNQVLAGVGDTQYF. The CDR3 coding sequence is TGTGCCAGCAACCAAGTGCTAGCGGGGGTCGGAGATACGCAGTATTTT.

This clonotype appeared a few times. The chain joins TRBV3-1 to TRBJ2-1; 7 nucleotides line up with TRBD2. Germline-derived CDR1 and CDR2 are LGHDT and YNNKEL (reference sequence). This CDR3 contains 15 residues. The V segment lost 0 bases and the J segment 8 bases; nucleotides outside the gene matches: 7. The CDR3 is CASSQDDGRYDEQFF. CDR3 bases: TGTGCCAGCAGCCAAGATGACGGGAGGTACGATGAGCAGTTCTTC.